This passage covers 27 T cell receptor beta chains from one sample sequenced in a study of blood T cells in healthy people across ages. A second PCR of 7 to 11 cycles used a sample-barcoded 5' primer and a J-beta primer mix. Each CDR3 protein is one row after TCRdb ran MiXCR on the 5' RACE reads. The table shows about 970,000 distinct CDR3 sequences, with 51% occurring only once. Sequencing input: blood. These receptors all come from a woman aged 60-70 years in good health.

The rearrangement joins TRBV4-1 to TRBJ2-5; maybe TRBD2 (5 bases). Germline CDR1 MGHRA, CDR2 YSYEKL. Trimming removed 8 bases from V and 7 bases from J, with 20 bases in between. CDR3 size: 14 residues. The CDR3 loop is CASRRTWEKGTQYF. CDR3 DNA sequence: TGCGCCAGCCGCCGGACTTGGGAGAAAGGGACCCAGTACTTC.

CDR3 nucleotides: TGTGCCAGCAGTTCCAACCTACTAGCCAAAAACATTCAGTACTTC. It encodes CASSSNLLAKNIQYF. This chain links TRBV6-2 or TRBV6-3 with TRBJ2-4; no clear D. Trimming stripped 4 bases from V and 0 bases from J, with 10 bases between. The germline V gene has CDR1 MNHEY and CDR2 SVGEGT. CDR3 length: 15 amino acids.

This rearrangement joins TRBV3-1 to TRBJ2-3; unclear D gene. Trimming removed 4 bases from V and 14 bases from J, with 16 bases in between. CDR3 length equals 12 residues. Per germline, CDR1 LGHDT and CDR2 YNNKEL (reference sequence). The CDR3 sequence is CASSLSRAERYF. CDR3 bases: TGTGCCAGCAGCCTGAGTAGGGCAGAACGGTATTTT.

This clonotype was picked up a small number of times. The chain combines TRBV20-1 with TRBJ2-1, with a tentative D call TRBD2 (6 bases). The germline gives CDR1 DFQATT, CDR2 SNEGSKA (reference sequence). This CDR3 contains 13 residues. The germline V and J ends were trimmed by 3 bases and 5 bases, with 11 bases remaining between them. The CDR3 nucleotides are TGCAGTGCTAGCCCGGGAGTGAACAATGAGCAGTTCTTC. Residues: CSASPGVNNEQFF.

V and J are TRBV4-2 and TRBJ2-5; 8 nucleotides agree with TRBD2. The CDR3 is 17 residues long. Trimming took 1 base from V and 11 from J; bases not matched to a gene: 18. Germline CDR1 LGHNA, CDR2 YNFKEQ. CDR3 amino acids: CASSQGGPDLAGLGQYF. In nucleotides, the CDR3 is TGTGCCAGCAGCCAAGGAGGACCGGATCTAGCGGGTCTCGGGCAGTACTTC.

The V gene is TRBV5-1, the J gene TRBJ2-5; 11 nucleotides line up with TRBD1. Germline values: CDR1 SGHRS, CDR2 YFSETQ. V lost 0 bases to trimming and J lost 1 base; unmatched junction nucleotides: 5. The CDR3 length is 17 residues. CDR3 nucleotide sequence: TGCGCCAGCAGCTTGGGGACAGGGGGCGCATCCCAAGAGACCCAGTACTTC. Its translation is CASSLGTGGASQETQYF.

This clonotype was found a few times. The chain couples TRBV12-3 or TRBV12-4 to TRBJ2-1; the D is unclear. The V and J ends lost 2 bases and 6 bases respectively, with 5 bases between them. The CDR3 is 12 residues long. The CDR3 DNA reads as TGTGCCAGCAGTTTACCGGTCAATGAGCAGTTCTTC. As protein: CASSLPVNEQFF.

The DNA of the CDR3 is TGTGCCAGCAGTTTACGGCAACTTGCTGACGAGCAGTACTTC. Amino acid sequence: CASSLRQLADEQYF. The rearrangement links TRBV27 to TRBJ2-7; D is ambiguous. Trimming took 2 bases from V and 5 from J, leaving 13 bases between them. The CDR3 totals 14 residues. The germline gives CDR1 MNHEY, CDR2 SMNVEV (reference sequence).

This clonotype has just a few counts. The chain joins TRBV10-3 to TRBJ2-5; 11 positions match TRBD2. The CDR3 runs to 16 residues. Trimming took 5 bases from V and 1 from J; bases not matched to a gene: 6. From germline, CDR1 is ENHRY and CDR2 SYGVKD. CDR3 amino acids: CAISLGGTSGQETQYF. DNA for the CDR3: TGTGCCATCAGTCTGGGGGGGACTAGCGGCCAAGAGACCCAGTACTTC.

V is TRBV27 and J is TRBJ2-3; a weak D match, TRBD2 (6 bases). The germline V gene encodes CDR1 MNHEY and CDR2 SMNVEV (reference sequence). V lost 4 bases to trimming and J lost 3 bases, with 14 bases between them. The CDR3 sequence is 15 residues long. CDR3 bases: TGTGCCAGCAGTTCCCGGGACTGGAAGACAGATACGCAGTATTTT. This sequence encodes CASSSRDWKTDTQYF.

The V gene is TRBV20-1, the J gene TRBJ2-1, with D unclear. V was pared by 3 bases and J by 12 bases, with 9 bases between. The CDR3 is 10 amino acids. Germline values: CDR1 DFQATT, CDR2 SNEGSKA (reference sequence). CDR3 DNA: TGCAGTGCTAGTGGGGTGAGGCAGTTCTTC. Its translation: CSASGVRQFF.

This clonotype appeared a few times. The rearrangement joins TRBV28 to TRBJ2-4, with 10 bases identical to TRBD2. The V gene end was trimmed by 3 bases and the J gene end by 9 bases; junction bases not matched to a gene: 23. The CDR3 runs 20 residues. Germline loops: CDR1 MDHEN, CDR2 SYDVKM. The CDR3 here is CASSFEPPGNRSGRAAIQYF. DNA of the CDR3: TGTGCCAGCAGTTTTGAGCCGCCGGGTAACAGAAGCGGGAGGGCCGCCATTCAGTACTTC. Looking up the rest from reference TRBV28 and TRBJ2-4 gives the full variable domain: DVKVTQSSRYLVKRTGEKVFLECVQDMDHENMFWYRQDPGLGLRLIYFSYDVKMKEKGDIPEGYSVSREKKERFSLILESASTNQTSMYLCASSFEPPGNRSGRAAIQYFGAGTRLSVL.

The J gene is TRBJ2-1, the V gene TRBV10-2; 9 bases match TRBD1. Germline CDR1 and CDR2: WSHSY and SAAADI. V was pared by 3 bases and J by 3 bases, with 3 bases of the junction left unmatched. The CDR3 consists of 15 residues. The CDR3 sequence: CASSDGTGIYNEQFF. For the CDR3, the DNA is TGCGCCAGCAGTGATGGGACAGGGATCTACAATGAGCAGTTCTTC.

This clonotype was observed a handful of times. The J gene is TRBJ2-3, the V gene TRBV5-6; 11 nucleotides align to TRBD2. CDR3 length: 17 amino acids. Germline V CDR1 and CDR2: SGHDT, YYEEEE. The trim removed 0 bases at V and 4 bases at J, leaving 7 bases unmatched. The CDR3 nucleotides read TGTGCCAGCAGCTTGGTCGTGCTAGCGGGAGGCCCAGATACGCAGTATTTT. Residues: CASSLVVLAGGPDTQYF. Looking up the rest from reference TRBV5-6 and TRBJ2-3 gives the full variable domain: DAGVTQSPTHLIKTRGQQVTLRCSPKSGHDTVSWYQQALGQGPQFIFQYYEEEERQRGNFPDRFSGHQFPNYSSELNVNALLLGDSALYLCASSLVVLAGGPDTQYFGPGTRLTVL.

The chain couples TRBV20-1 to TRBJ2-3; TRBD2 aligns across 13 bases. Germline CDR1 and CDR2: DFQATT and SNEGSKA (reference sequence). The CDR3 consists of 17 residues. After removal of 0 bases from V and 6 bases from J, the junction contained 9 bases not matched to a gene. The CDR3 DNA follows: TGCAGTGCTAGAGATTCAGGAGGACTAGCGGGAGTGGATACGCAGTATTTT. Protein product: CSARDSGGLAGVDTQYF.

CDR3 nucleotide sequence: TGTGCCAGCTCACCACTCGAGGGTTCCGCAAACGAGCAGTACTTC. This codes for CASSPLEGSANEQYF. V gene TRBV18 combines with J gene TRBJ2-7; possible D gene TRBD2, 5 bases. Between the trimmed V and J ends, which lost 1 base and 5 bases, there was a span of 15 bases. Germline values: CDR1 KGHSH, CDR2 LQKENI. This CDR3 is built from 15 residues.

This clonotype appeared a few times. The V call is TRBV4-3, the J call TRBJ1-1; no reliable D call. Germline assignment: CDR1 LGHNA and CDR2 YSLEER. Trimming pared 0 bases from V and 0 bases from J, leaving 11 bases between. The CDR3 loop spans 16 amino acids. In DNA form, the CDR3 reads TGCGCCAGCAGCCAAGACTATGGTATGATGAACACTGAAGCTTTCTTT. As protein: CASSQDYGMMNTEAFF.

This clonotype was recorded a few times. The CDR3 nucleotides read TGCAGTGCTACTGCGTACAGGGGAACCTACGAGCAGTACTTC. Translation: CSATAYRGTYEQYF. The V call is TRBV20-1, the J call TRBJ2-7; 7 positions match TRBD1. The CDR3 length is 14 residues. Unmatched junction bases numbered 8, after V lost 4 bases and J lost 2 bases. Germline CDR1 and CDR2: DFQATT and SNEGSKA (reference sequence).

The chain joins TRBV6-2 or TRBV6-3 to TRBJ2-4, with D tentatively TRBD2 (5 bases). The J call may be incorrect, as the DNA end agrees better with TRBJ2-7. The CDR3 totals 12 residues. Germline CDR1 and CDR2: MNHEY and SVGEGT. CDR3 DNA sequence: TGTGCCAGCAACTACGAGGGATACGAGCAGTACTTC. It specifies CASNYEGYEQYF.

Points on this clonotype: This may arise from a read error, as a much more abundant clone is one base away. This chain connects TRBV12-3 or TRBV12-4 to TRBJ2-7, with D possibly matching TRBD2 (6 bases). CDR3 size: 13 residues. V was shortened by 6 bases and J by 1 base, with 10 bases between the two germline ends. DNA of the CDR3: TGTGCCAGCAGGCGGGGTCGATCCTACGAGCAGTACTTC. Amino acids: CASRRGRSYEQYF.

The J gene is TRBJ2-7, the V gene TRBV27; perhaps D is TRBD1 or TRBD2 (5 bases each). V dropped 4 bases and J dropped 1 base, with 14 bases sitting between them. The germline CDR1 and CDR2 sequences are MNHEY and SMNVEV (reference sequence). The CDR3 is made up of 15 amino acids. CDR3 sequence (DNA): TGTGCCAGCAGTTCATTTGGGGCGGGTTCCTACGAGCAGTACTTC. Its protein is CASSSFGAGSYEQYF.

CDR3 in amino acids: CAISATSGRDTQYF. CDR3 nucleotides: TGTGCCATCAGTGCTACTAGCGGTAGAGATACGCAGTATTTT. This chain uses TRBV10-3 with TRBJ2-3, with 8 nucleotides matching TRBD2. The V segment lost 4 bases and the J segment 5 bases; nucleotides outside the gene matches: 5. CDR1 and CDR2 from the germline V gene are ENHRY and SYGVKD. There are 14 residues in the CDR3.

This chain joins TRBV10-2 and TRBJ2-1; 8 positions agree with TRBD2. CDR3 length equals 15 residues. After removal of 8 bases from V and 0 bases from J, the junction contained 6 bases not matched to a gene. Per the germline V gene, CDR1 is WSHSY and CDR2 is SAAADI. Here the CDR3 DNA reads TGCGCCAGCCGACTAGCGCAGAGCTCCTACAATGAGCAGTTCTTC. Encoded protein: CASRLAQSSYNEQFF.

The CDR3: CASSFSDRGRNRQPQHF. The CDR3 region has the DNA TGTGCCAGCAGTTTTTCGGACAGGGGGCGTAATCGTCAGCCCCAGCATTTT. This chain uses TRBV27 with TRBJ1-5; the match to TRBD1 covers 11 bases. Germline loops: CDR1 MNHEY, CDR2 SMNVEV (reference sequence). The CDR3 loop spans 17 amino acids. V lost 3 bases, J lost 6 bases, and 10 bases stayed unmatched.

Points on this clonotype: A read error is possible here, since a much larger clone lies one base away. V is TRBV28 and J is TRBJ2-7, with TRBD1 identical over 9 bases. Per germline, CDR1 MDHEN and CDR2 SYDVKM. The CDR3 has 13 residues. Losses at the gene ends were 4 bases for V and 6 bases for J; bases not matched to a gene: 4. As DNA, the CDR3 is TGTGCCAGCAGTTCGGGACAGGGCTGCGAGCAGTACTTC. Encoded protein: CASSSGQGCEQYF.

The V and J genes are TRBV9 and TRBJ2-1, with unresolved D. Germline V lookup: CDR1 SGDLS, CDR2 YYNGEE. This CDR3 region has 17 residues. Trimming cost V 3 bases and J 3 bases, with 19 bases left between them. CDR3 coding DNA: TGTGCCAGCAGCGCCACAAAGAATAGCTGGGGCTACAATGAGCAGTTCTTC. Translation: CASSATKNSWGYNEQFF.

This clonotype has just a few counts. The chain combines TRBV6-5 with TRBJ1-2, with TRBD1 matching over 11 bases. Germline V gives CDR1 MNHEY, CDR2 SVGAGI. The V segment lost 7 bases and the J segment 6 bases; nucleotides outside the gene matches: 7. This CDR3 is 14 amino acids long. CDR3 sequence: CASNTMDRGHGYTF. For the CDR3, the DNA is TGTGCCAGCAACACGATGGACAGGGGGCATGGCTACACCTTC.